This T cell receptor beta chain was identified during a study of T cell responses to AZD1222 COVID-19 vaccine. CDR3 size: 15 residues. V was shortened by 0 bases and J by 4 bases, with 12 bases between the two germline ends. Germline loops: CDR1 SGHTA, CDR2 FQGTGA. To note about this clone: What it binds is not known.

Study outcomes and limitations: At study baseline, merely about 6 AZD1222 recipients were seropositive. Every sample of the repertoires postdated the peak T cell response.

TCRdb's copy holds only in-frame clones and misses some; the assay was immunoSEQ multiplex PCR. The sample lists about 73,000 clones; about 91% were seen once. The receptor was isolated from an adult who received the AZD1222 COVID-19 vaccine. Sample: peripheral blood, taken 28 days after the second AZD1222 dose. This chain joins TRBV7-3 and TRBJ1-1; D not resolved. This chain's CDR3 is CASSLTDQAATEAFF. As DNA, the CDR3 is TGTGCCAGCAGCTTAACGGACCAGGCGGCCACTGAAGCTTTCTTT.